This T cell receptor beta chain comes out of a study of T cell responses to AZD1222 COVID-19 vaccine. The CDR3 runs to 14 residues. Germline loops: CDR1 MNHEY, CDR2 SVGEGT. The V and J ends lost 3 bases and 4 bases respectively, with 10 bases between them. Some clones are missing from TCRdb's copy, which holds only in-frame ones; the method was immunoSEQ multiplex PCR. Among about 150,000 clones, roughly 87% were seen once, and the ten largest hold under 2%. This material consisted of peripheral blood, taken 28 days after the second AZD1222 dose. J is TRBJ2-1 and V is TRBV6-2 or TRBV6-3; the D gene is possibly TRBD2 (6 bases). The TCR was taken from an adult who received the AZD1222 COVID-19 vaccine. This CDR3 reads CASSYGGIYNEQFF. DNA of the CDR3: TGTGCCAGCAGTTATGGCGGGATATACAATGAGCAGTTCTTC.